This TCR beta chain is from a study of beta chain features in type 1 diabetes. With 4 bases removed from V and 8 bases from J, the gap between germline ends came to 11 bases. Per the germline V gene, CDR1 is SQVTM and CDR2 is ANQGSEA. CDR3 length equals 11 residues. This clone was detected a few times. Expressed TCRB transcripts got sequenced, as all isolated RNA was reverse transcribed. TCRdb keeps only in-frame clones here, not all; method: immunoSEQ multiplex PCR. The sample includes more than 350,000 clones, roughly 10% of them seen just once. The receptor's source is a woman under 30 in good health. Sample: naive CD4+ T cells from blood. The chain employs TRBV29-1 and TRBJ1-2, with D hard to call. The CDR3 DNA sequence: TGCAGCGTTGGGGTAGGCGGCGGCTACACCTTC. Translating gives CSVGVGGGYTF.